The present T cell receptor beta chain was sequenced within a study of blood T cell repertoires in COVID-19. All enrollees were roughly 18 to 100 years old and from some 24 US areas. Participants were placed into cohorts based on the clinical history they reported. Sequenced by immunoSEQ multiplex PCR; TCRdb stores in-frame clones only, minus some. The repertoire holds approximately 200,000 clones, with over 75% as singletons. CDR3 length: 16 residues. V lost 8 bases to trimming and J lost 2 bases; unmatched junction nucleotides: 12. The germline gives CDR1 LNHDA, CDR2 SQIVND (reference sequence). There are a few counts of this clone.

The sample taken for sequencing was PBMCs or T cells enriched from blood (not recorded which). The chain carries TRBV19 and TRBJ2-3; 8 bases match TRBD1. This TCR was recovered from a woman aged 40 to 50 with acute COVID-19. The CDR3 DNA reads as TGTGCCAGTGGACAGGGTGGGGACTGGTACACAGATACGCAGTATTTT. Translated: CASGQGGDWYTDTQYF.